This T cell receptor beta chain is drawn from a study of blood T cell repertoires in COVID-19. Study at large: The samples span acute and convalescent COVID-19 from the United States, Italy and Spain. Nucleic acid was either cDNA or gDNA, and it came from T cells, B-cell-depleted T cells, or PBMCs.

The germline gives CDR1 MDHEN, CDR2 SYDVKM. The CDR3 runs to 17 residues. The V segment lost 7 bases and the J segment 0 bases; nucleotides outside the gene matches: 14. Clones were read by immunoSEQ multiplex PCR, and TCRdb kept only the in-frame ones, dropping some. The sample yields more than 350,000 clones, about 88% seen once. The gene calls are TRBV28 and TRBJ1-1; TRBD1 aligns across 7 bases. The specimen was PBMCs or T cells enriched from blood (not recorded which). This sequence was found in a woman between 18 and 29 years old who had been exposed to COVID-19. This CDR3 reads CASIETLGGGMNTEAFF. The CDR3 region has the DNA TGTGCCAGCATCGAGACCTTAGGGGGCGGCATGAACACTGAAGCTTTCTTT.